This T cell receptor (beta chain) appears in the sequencing data of a study of cytomegalovirus exposure and HLA in healthy donors. Study observations and caveats: Rarity characterized most TCR sequences, yet some public TCRs appeared in many donors. In a later analysis, DRB1 alleles had the most associated TCRs; HLA-C alleles the fewest.

The table lists this clone with a few counts. Its target is unknown. PCR involved 60 Vbeta and 13 Jbeta primers. Generated by immunoSEQ multiplex PCR, the TCRdb table keeps only in-frame clones and is missing some. This sample carries 150,000 to 200,000 clones, about 80% of them seen once, and the ten largest clones take 9% to 10%. The length of the CDR3 is 15 residues. V dropped 4 bases and J dropped 3; count of bases not matched to a gene: 8. Germline CDR1 reads SGDLS; CDR2 reads YYNGEE. What was sequenced was PBMCs. The clonotype comes from a man between 18 and 29 years old in good health and CMV-seropositive. V gene TRBV9 combines with J gene TRBJ2-7, with 9 bases aligning to TRBD1. The CDR3 coding sequence is TGTGCCAGCAGCCTCGCCCCGGGACAGGGCTACGAGCAGTACTTC. Translation gives CASSLAPGQGYEQYF.